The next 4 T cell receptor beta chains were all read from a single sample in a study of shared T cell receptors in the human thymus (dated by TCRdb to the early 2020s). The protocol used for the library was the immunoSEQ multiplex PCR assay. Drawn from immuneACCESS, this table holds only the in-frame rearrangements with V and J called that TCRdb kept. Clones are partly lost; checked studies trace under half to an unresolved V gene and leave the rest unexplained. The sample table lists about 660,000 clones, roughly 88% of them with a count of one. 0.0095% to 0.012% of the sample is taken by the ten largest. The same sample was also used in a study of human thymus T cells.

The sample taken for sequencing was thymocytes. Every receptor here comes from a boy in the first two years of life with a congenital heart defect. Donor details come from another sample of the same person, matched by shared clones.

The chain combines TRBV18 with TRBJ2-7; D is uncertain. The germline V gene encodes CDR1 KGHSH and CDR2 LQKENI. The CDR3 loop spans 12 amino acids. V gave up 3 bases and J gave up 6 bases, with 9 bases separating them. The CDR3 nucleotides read TGTGCCAGCTCACCCCCCTATGGCGAGCAGTACTTC. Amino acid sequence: CASSPPYGEQYF.

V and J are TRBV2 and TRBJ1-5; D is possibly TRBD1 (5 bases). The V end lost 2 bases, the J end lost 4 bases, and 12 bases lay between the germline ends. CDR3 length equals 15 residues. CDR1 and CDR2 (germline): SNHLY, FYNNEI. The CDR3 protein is CASSEIGGDNQPQHF. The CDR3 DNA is TGTGCCAGCAGTGAAATCGGGGGGGATAATCAGCCCCAGCATTTT.

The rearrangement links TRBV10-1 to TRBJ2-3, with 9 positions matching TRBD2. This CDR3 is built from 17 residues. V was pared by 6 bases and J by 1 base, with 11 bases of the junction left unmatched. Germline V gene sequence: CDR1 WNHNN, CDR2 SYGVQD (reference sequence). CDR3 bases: TGCGCCAGCAGGGCGAGGGGCGGGAGGGTTCGCACAGATACGCAGTATTTT. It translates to CASRARGGRVRTDTQYF.

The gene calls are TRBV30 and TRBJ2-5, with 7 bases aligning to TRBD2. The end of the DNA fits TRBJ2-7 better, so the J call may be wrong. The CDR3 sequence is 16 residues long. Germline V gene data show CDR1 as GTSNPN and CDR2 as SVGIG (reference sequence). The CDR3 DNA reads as TGTGCCTGGACCCCAAGCCGCGGCGGGAGAGTCTACGAGCAGTACTTC. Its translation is CAWTPSRGGRVYEQYF.